This is a list of T cell receptor beta chains from one sample in a study of Ad26.COV2.S vaccination and SARS-CoV-2 variants. TCRdb's table, derived via immunoSEQ multiplex PCR, lists solely in-frame clones and lacks some. The sample holds some 500,000 clones, 80% to 90% seen once. Sequencing used peripheral blood, obtained in a trial of Ad26.COV2.S vaccine versus placebo. The origin of the receptors is a person between 18 and 65 years old who received the Ad26.COV2.S COVID-19 vaccine or a placebo. Each CDR3 is given with its conserved first and last residue. A D gene is named only where the DNA matches it firmly. Size is stated for part of the rows, as once, few or many counts, or as a class when the clone is expanded.

d_call: -; v_call: TRBV11-3; j_call: TRBJ2-5; clone_size: -; cdr3_aa: CASSLFSGQETQYF; cdr3_nt: TGTGCCAGCAGCTTATTCAGCGGACAAGAGACCCAGTACTTC
d_call: -; v_call: TRBV2; j_call: TRBJ2-5; clone_size: -; cdr3_aa: CASSDFWGTQYF; cdr3_nt: TGTGCCAGCAGTGATTTTTGGGGGACCCAGTACTTC
d_call: -; v_call: TRBV2; j_call: TRBJ1-5; clone_size: -; cdr3_aa: CASSGLLVKPQHF; cdr3_nt: TGTGCCAGCAGTGGGCTTTTGGTTAAGCCCCAGCATTTT
d_call: -; v_call: TRBV20-1; j_call: TRBJ1-2; clone_size: -; cdr3_aa: CSASPRGYTF; cdr3_nt: TGCAGTGCCTCCCCCAGGGGCTACACCTTC
d_call: -; v_call: TRBV5-4; j_call: TRBJ2-3; clone_size: -; cdr3_aa: CASSVGHEDTQYF; cdr3_nt: TGTGCCAGCAGCGTCGGACACGAAGATACGCAGTATTTT
d_call: -; v_call: TRBV6-2/TRBV6-3; j_call: TRBJ1-5; clone_size: -; cdr3_aa: CASSYGMGPQHF; cdr3_nt: TGTGCCAGCAGTTACGGTATGGGGCCCCAGCATTTT
d_call: -; v_call: TRBV19; j_call: TRBJ2-2; clone_size: once; cdr3_aa: CASTQAGNRDSGELFF; cdr3_nt: TGTGCCAGTACCCAGGCAGGCAACAGGGATTCCGGGGAGCTGTTTTTT
d_call: -; v_call: TRBV7-9; j_call: TRBJ2-4; clone_size: -; cdr3_aa: CASSPPRLAKNIQYF; cdr3_nt: TGTGCCAGCAGCCCCCCCCGCCTAGCCAAAAACATTCAGTACTTC
d_call: -; v_call: TRBV7-9; j_call: TRBJ2-7; clone_size: -; cdr3_aa: CASSLAVRGTYEQYF; cdr3_nt: TGTGCCAGCAGCTTAGCCGTCAGGGGAACCTACGAGCAGTACTTC
d_call: -; v_call: TRBV5-1; j_call: TRBJ1-4; clone_size: -; cdr3_aa: CASSPEGIATNEKLFF; cdr3_nt: TGCGCCAGCAGCCCGGAGGGAATCGCAACTAATGAAAAACTGTTTTTT
d_call: -; v_call: TRBV28; j_call: TRBJ1-1; clone_size: -; cdr3_aa: CASRGGGTEAFF; cdr3_nt: TGTGCCAGCCGGGGGGGAGGAACTGAAGCTTTCTTT
d_call: -; v_call: TRBV5-4; j_call: TRBJ2-5; clone_size: -; cdr3_aa: CASSNDRETQYF; cdr3_nt: TGTGCCAGCAGCAACGACCGCGAGACCCAGTACTTC
d_call: TRBD1; v_call: TRBV5-1; j_call: TRBJ1-2; clone_size: -; cdr3_aa: CASSWTGENYGYTF; cdr3_nt: TGCGCCAGCAGCTGGACAGGGGAGAACTATGGCTACACCTTC
d_call: -; v_call: TRBV6-2/TRBV6-3; j_call: TRBJ1-2; clone_size: -; cdr3_aa: CASSYRTPPGYTF; cdr3_nt: TGTGCCAGCAGTTACCGCACCCCACCCGGCTACACCTTC
d_call: -; v_call: TRBV10-3; j_call: TRBJ1-4; clone_size: -; cdr3_aa: CAISRDPSNEKLFF; cdr3_nt: TGTGCCATCAGCCGGGATCCTTCTAATGAAAAACTGTTTTTT
d_call: -; v_call: TRBV7-2; j_call: TRBJ1-4; clone_size: -; cdr3_aa: CASSLVGSLNEKLFF; cdr3_nt: TGTGCCAGCAGCTTAGTGGGCAGCTTAAATGAAAAACTGTTTTTT